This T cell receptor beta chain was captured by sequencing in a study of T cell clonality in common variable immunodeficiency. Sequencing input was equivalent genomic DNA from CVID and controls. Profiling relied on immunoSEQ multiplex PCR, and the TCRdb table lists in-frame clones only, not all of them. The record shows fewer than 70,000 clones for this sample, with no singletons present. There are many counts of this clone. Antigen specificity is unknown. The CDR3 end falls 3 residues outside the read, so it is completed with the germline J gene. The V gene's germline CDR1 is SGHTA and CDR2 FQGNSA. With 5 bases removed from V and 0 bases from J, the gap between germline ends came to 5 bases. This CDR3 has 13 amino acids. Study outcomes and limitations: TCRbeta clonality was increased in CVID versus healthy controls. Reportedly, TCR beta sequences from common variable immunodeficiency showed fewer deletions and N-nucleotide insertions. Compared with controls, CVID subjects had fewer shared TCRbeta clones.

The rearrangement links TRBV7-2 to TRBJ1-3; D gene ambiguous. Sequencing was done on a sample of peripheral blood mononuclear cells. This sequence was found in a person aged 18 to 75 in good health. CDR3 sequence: CASSTYSGNTIYF. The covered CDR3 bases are TGTGCCAGCAGCACCTACTCTGGAAACACC.